This TCR beta chain comes out of a study of molecular identifiers for immune sequencing clone quantification. CDR3 size: 15 residues. V was trimmed by 5 bases and J by 4 bases, leaving 17 bases between them. CDR1 is MNHEY, CDR2 SMNVEV, per germline (reference sequence). TCRdb redid the calling of the PCR reads with MiXCR, one entry per CDR3 protein. The sample holds some 89,000 distinct CDR3 sequences, 20% to 30% seen once. Sequenced material: naive CD8+ T cells from blood, with Jurkat cell RNA spiked in. Specified subset: FACS-sorted CD8+CD4-CCR7+CD45RA+ naive T cells. The rearrangement uses TRBV27 and TRBJ2-5; a possible D gene is TRBD1 (5 bases). The TCR originated in a human donor in good health. Some libraries in this study had Jurkat cell RNA spiked in. The CDR3 region is CASSPSGNKRETQYF. As DNA, the CDR3 is TGTGCCAGCAGTCCATCAGGGAACAAAAGAGAGACCCAGTACTTC.